This entry lists 22 T cell receptor beta chains sequenced from one sample in a study of persistence of HIV-infected CD4 T cells. The immunoSEQ assay was version 4, run in survey mode. The repertoire was sequenced with immunoSEQ multiplex PCR; TCRdb's copy has only in-frame clones and lacks some. The profile covers roughly 34,000 clones, with 82% appearing a single time and under 7.5% taken by the ten largest. The stimulus was lysate of CMV-infected fibroblasts, roughly 10 ug/mL. CD40L-negative CD69-negative CD45RO-high memory CD4+ T cells were sorted as populations depleted of antigen-responding cells. Their antigen targets remain unknown. The sequencing used CD4+ T cells sorted from PBMCs after approximately 19-hour stimulation, collected from a patient who received antiretroviral therapy. Receptors were obtained from an adult woman with HIV who was CMV-seropositive.

The gene calls are TRBV10-3 and TRBJ2-1, with D unclear. The germline V gene has CDR1 ENHRY and CDR2 SYGVKD. V was pared by 10 bases and J by 7 bases, with 11 bases between. The CDR3 length is 11 residues. CDR3 amino acids: CASALGNEQFF. The CDR3 DNA reads TGTGCCAGCGCCCTGGGAAATGAGCAGTTCTTC.

The genes are TRBV27 and TRBJ1-2; D is undetermined. The germline V gene has CDR1 MNHEY and CDR2 SMNVEV (reference sequence). The CDR3 is made up of 13 amino acids. V lost 5 bases to trimming and J lost 4 bases, with 11 bases between them. In DNA form, the CDR3 reads TGTGCCAGCAGTCCACGGGCCCTCTATGGCTACACCTTC. Its protein is CASSPRALYGYTF.

V is TRBV27 and J is TRBJ1-2; tentative D call: TRBD1 (6 bases). V lost 0 bases to trimming and J lost 6 bases, with 14 bases between them. This CDR3 spans 15 amino acids. In germline, CDR1 is MNHEY, CDR2 SMNVEV (reference sequence). The CDR3 protein is CASSLSHGQINGYTF. The CDR3 DNA follows: TGTGCCAGCAGTTTATCCCACGGACAGATTAATGGCTACACCTTC.

CDR3 loop: CASSLTGGDSPLHF. In DNA, the CDR3 is TGTGCCAGCAGCTTAACAGGGGGAGATTCACCCCTCCACTTT. The V gene is TRBV7-3, the J gene TRBJ1-6; possible D gene TRBD1, 6 bases. This CDR3 has 14 amino acids. Trimming left V 0 bases short and J 8 bases short, with 8 bases between. CDR1 SGHTA and CDR2 FQGTGA come from the germline V gene. The whole variable domain, remainder taken from reference TRBV7-3 and TRBJ1-6, is GAGVSQTPSNKVTEKGKYVELRCDPISGHTALYWYRQSLGQGPEFLIYFQGTGAADDSGLPNDRFFAVRPEGSVSTLKIQRTERGDSAVYLCASSLTGGDSPLHFGNGTRLTVT.

The gene calls are TRBV6-2 or TRBV6-3 and TRBJ2-1; 8 positions match TRBD1. Trimming cost V 4 bases and J 5 bases; bases outside gene matches: 7. CDR1 is MNHEY, CDR2 SVGEGT, per germline. The length of the CDR3 is 15 residues. The CDR3 nucleotides are TGTGCCAGCAGTTTAACCATACAGGGGGACAATGAGCAGTTCTTC. This translates into CASSLTIQGDNEQFF.

This chain links TRBV28 with TRBJ1-1; tentatively, D is TRBD1 (6 bases). Germline V gene data show CDR1 as MDHEN and CDR2 as SYDVKM. The CDR3 sequence is 15 residues long. The V end was cut by 5 bases, the J end by 4 bases, with 17 bases between. The chain's CDR3 is CASSRTVGFPTEAFF. CDR3 sequence (DNA): TGTGCCAGCAGTAGGACAGTTGGTTTTCCCACTGAAGCTTTCTTT.

This chain connects TRBV27 to TRBJ2-1; 9 positions agree with TRBD2. Per germline, CDR1 MNHEY and CDR2 SMNVEV (reference sequence). With V trimmed by 5 bases and J by 5 bases, 7 bases remained unmatched. This CDR3 is built from 15 residues. The CDR3 protein is CASSNSGSWDNEQFF. The CDR3 bases are TGTGCCAGCAGTAATAGCGGGAGTTGGGACAATGAGCAGTTCTTC.

The chain uses TRBV15 and TRBJ2-3, with a tentative D call TRBD2 (6 bases). The CDR3 length is 15 residues. The germline V and J ends were trimmed by 5 bases and 0 bases, with 12 bases remaining between them. Germline-derived CDR1 and CDR2 are LNHNV and YYDKDF (reference sequence). For the CDR3, the DNA is TGTGCCACCAGCCTCGGGACTCTTAGCACAGATACGCAGTATTTT. Its translation: CATSLGTLSTDTQYF.

The V gene is TRBV30, the J gene TRBJ1-1; D is unclear. CDR3 length: 13 amino acids. Deletions cut 1 base from V and 1 base from J, with 7 bases between. CDR1 is GTSNPN and CDR2 is SVGIG in the germline V gene (reference sequence). This chain's CDR3 is CAWSEQANTEAFF. DNA for the CDR3: TGTGCCTGGAGTGAGCAGGCGAACACTGAAGCTTTCTTT.

The chain employs TRBV10-2 and TRBJ1-2; 7 bases are shared with TRBD1. Germline V lookup: CDR1 WSHSY, CDR2 SAAADI. This CDR3 is 14 amino acids long. V trimming: 3 bases; J trimming: 10 bases; junction bases outside the gene matches: 11. The CDR3 region is CASSETGTVHLYTF. The CDR3 DNA reads TGCGCCAGCAGTGAAACCGGGACAGTCCACCTCTACACCTTC.

V gene TRBV7-9 combines with J gene TRBJ2-1; 9 nucleotides align to TRBD1. CDR3 length: 15 amino acids. Germline loops: CDR1 SEHNR, CDR2 FQNEAQ (reference sequence). Germline trimming cut 4 bases from V and 0 bases from J; bases unmatched to any gene: 1. The CDR3 nucleotides read TGTGCCAGCAGCTCGACAGGGGGCTCCTACAATGAGCAGTTCTTC. Translating it yields CASSSTGGSYNEQFF.

The J gene is TRBJ1-2, the V gene TRBV6-5, with 7 nucleotides matching TRBD1. Germline V lookup: CDR1 MNHEY, CDR2 SVGAGI. This CDR3 spans 15 amino acids. Germline trimming cut 2 bases from V and 8 bases from J; bases unmatched to any gene: 11. CDR3 loop: CASSYTGTADRGYTF. The CDR3 nucleotides read TGTGCCAGCAGTTACACCGGGACAGCGGACCGGGGCTACACCTTC.

The chain is built from TRBV27 and TRBJ2-1; 8 positions agree with TRBD1. The J segment lost 5 bases and the V segment lost 5 bases, leaving 17 bases of the junction unmatched. This CDR3 is built from 18 residues. Germline values: CDR1 MNHEY, CDR2 SMNVEV (reference sequence). CDR3 in amino acids: CASSPLHPGQAKNNEQFF. CDR3 bases: TGTGCCAGCAGTCCCCTCCACCCGGGACAGGCTAAAAACAATGAGCAGTTCTTC.

The chain has TRBV7-3 and TRBJ2-1; 12 bases match TRBD2. CDR3 length equals 15 residues. Germline-derived CDR1 and CDR2 are SGHTA and FQGTGA. The junction had 7 bases not matched to a gene; V was cut back by 4 bases and J by 9 bases. The CDR3 here is CASSSSGLAGSEQFF. The DNA for the CDR3 is TGTGCCAGCAGCTCAAGTGGACTAGCGGGAAGTGAGCAGTTCTTC.

CDR3 bases: TGTGCCAGCAGGACTACAGGGGGAACCACCGGGGAGCTGTTTTTT. Its protein is CASRTTGGTTGELFF. The V gene is TRBV28, the J gene TRBJ2-2, with 8 nucleotides matching TRBD1. V trimming: 6 bases; J trimming: 4 bases; junction bases outside the gene matches: 7. CDR3 length: 15 amino acids. Germline V gives CDR1 MDHEN, CDR2 SYDVKM.

In DNA, the CDR3 is TGTGCCAGTAGTGTCATGATGGCTTATAATTCACCCCTCCACTTT. Protein sequence: CASSVMMAYNSPLHF. The genes are TRBV19 and TRBJ1-6; D uncertain. This CDR3 is 15 amino acids long. Trimming stripped 5 bases from V and 4 bases from J, with 12 bases between. Germline values: CDR1 LNHDA, CDR2 SQIVND (reference sequence).

This chain links TRBV6-1 with TRBJ1-5; the match to TRBD1 covers 7 bases. Trimming cost V 2 bases and J 6 bases; bases outside gene matches: 7. The germline V gene has CDR1 MNHNS and CDR2 SASEGT. The CDR3 extends over 15 amino acids. The CDR3 nucleotides read TGTGCCAGCAGTGAACTTCGACAGGGTCCTCAGCCCCAGCATTTT. It yields the protein CASSELRQGPQPQHF.

The V and J genes are TRBV5-5 and TRBJ1-3; no reliable D call. This CDR3 is built from 13 residues. V dropped 0 bases and J dropped 3 bases, with 4 bases sitting between them. CDR1 is SGHKS and CDR2 is YYEKEE in the germline V gene (reference sequence). In DNA form, the CDR3 reads TGTGCCAGCAGCTTGGCCTATGGAAACACCATATATTTT. Translation gives CASSLAYGNTIYF. The variable domain in full, completed from reference TRBV5-5 and TRBJ1-3, reads DAGVTQSPTHLIKTRGQQVTLRCSPISGHKSVSWYQQVLGQGPQFIFQYYEKEERGRGNFPDRFSARQFPNYSSELNVNALLLGDSALYLCASSLAYGNTIYFGEGSWLTVV.

The chain couples TRBV5-1 to TRBJ2-5; TRBD1 matches 8 bases. With V trimmed by 4 bases and J by 1 base, 6 bases remained unmatched. The CDR3 runs 15 residues. CDR1 is SGHRS and CDR2 is YFSETQ in the germline V gene. The CDR3 spells CASSGQGGGQETQYF. The CDR3, as DNA: TGCGCCAGCAGCGGACAGGGCGGTGGCCAAGAGACCCAGTACTTC.

V and J are TRBV21-1 and TRBJ1-1; TRBD1 was called by the table and not checked on the DNA. TRBV21-1 is assigned pseudogene status. This CDR3 is built from 12 residues. CDR3 sequence: CASSKVGQGDFF. The CDR3 bases are TGTGCCAGCAGCAAAGTGGGACAGGGGGATTTCTTT.

The V gene is TRBV5-8, the J gene TRBJ2-1; tentatively, D is TRBD1 (5 bases). Trimming shortened V by 4 bases and J by 1 base, and 9 bases separated the two germline ends. CDR1 is SGHTS, CDR2 YDEGEE, per germline. The CDR3 has 14 residues. Here the CDR3 reads CASSLGESYNEQFF. The DNA of the CDR3 is TGTGCCAGCAGCCTAGGGGAATCCTACAATGAGCAGTTCTTC.

This chain joins TRBV30 and TRBJ2-7, with D perhaps TRBD2 (5 bases). CDR1 is GTSNPN and CDR2 is SVGIG in the germline V gene (reference sequence). CDR3 length: 13 residues. The V gene lost 0 bases and the J gene lost 1 base, with 7 bases spanning the gap. CDR3 amino acids: CAWSVKRSYEQYF. For the CDR3, the DNA is TGTGCCTGGAGTGTTAAGCGGTCCTACGAGCAGTACTTC.